This T cell receptor (beta chain) was retrieved from a study of T cell responses to AZD1222 COVID-19 vaccine. Study-wide results and limits: Elevations in Spike-specific TCR breadth and depth followed administration of two AZD1222 doses.

Only in-frame clones appear in the TCRdb table, and some are missing; sequencing was by immunoSEQ multiplex PCR. The sample records 100,000 to 150,000 clones, roughly 86% being singletons. The V gene lost 3 bases and the J gene lost 2 bases, with 18 bases spanning the gap. The CDR3 extends over 16 amino acids. Germline CDR1 reads SGHRS; CDR2 reads YFSETQ. Concerning this clone itself: What it binds is unknown.

The sequenced sample was peripheral blood, obtained on day 0 of AZD1222 vaccination. The receptor was isolated from an adult in good health. V and J are TRBV5-1 and TRBJ2-7; D unclear. The CDR3 reads CASSSGGHVVTYEQYF. The CDR3 DNA sequence: TGCGCCAGCAGCTCGGGCGGTCACGTAGTAACCTACGAGCAGTACTTC.